The 20 T cell receptor beta chains below come from one sample, sequenced in a study of T cell responses to AZD1222 COVID-19 vaccine. Using immunoSEQ multiplex PCR, the repertoire was profiled, and TCRdb retains in-frame clones only, with some absent. Of about 180,000 clones in the sample, around 90% were seen once. The sample consisted of peripheral blood, taken 28 days after the second AZD1222 dose. These receptors were taken from an adult who received the AZD1222 COVID-19 vaccine.

The chain couples TRBV20-1 to TRBJ1-4; D gene uncertain. This CDR3 has 11 amino acids. Germline-derived CDR1 and CDR2 are DFQATT and SNEGSKA (reference sequence). V shed 0 bases and J shed 4 bases, with 0 bases lying between them. The DNA of the CDR3 is TGCAGTGCTAGAGATAATGAAAAACTGTTTTTT. Its protein product is CSARDNEKLFF.

The V call is TRBV11-2, the J call TRBJ1-2; 7 positions agree with TRBD1. The V segment lost 5 bases and the J segment 5 bases; nucleotides outside the gene matches: 5. Germline V gene sequence: CDR1 SGHAT, CDR2 FQNNGV. The CDR3 spans 13 residues. The CDR3 is CASSPDREYGYTF. In DNA form, the CDR3 reads TGTGCCAGCAGCCCCGACAGGGAGTATGGCTACACCTTC.

This chain joins TRBV18 and TRBJ1-5; D is unresolved. V was cut by 0 bases and J by 1 base, with 7 bases left in between. This CDR3 spans 15 amino acids. The germline V gene has CDR1 KGHSH and CDR2 LQKENI. The CDR3 DNA follows: TGTGCCAGCTCACCACCGGGCGGGAGCAATCAGCCCCAGCATTTT. Translation: CASSPPGGSNQPQHF.

The chain recombines TRBV24-1 with TRBJ2-5, with 15 nucleotides matching TRBD2. Germline V CDR1 and CDR2: KGHDR, SFDVKD. Germline trimming cut 3 bases from V and 5 bases from J; bases unmatched to any gene: 0. CDR3 size: 15 residues. CDR3 protein: CATSDGTSGGETQYF. CDR3 nucleotide sequence: TGTGCCACCAGTGATGGGACTAGCGGGGGGGAGACCCAGTACTTC.

The table lists this clone with a few counts. The chain uses TRBV9 and TRBJ2-7; 7 positions agree with TRBD2. This CDR3 comprises 13 residues. The germline V gene encodes CDR1 SGDLS and CDR2 YYNGEE. J gave up 2 bases and V 7 bases, and 6 bases lay outside the gene matches. The CDR3 region is CASGGGGTYEQYF. CDR3 in DNA: TGTGCCAGCGGAGGCGGGGGAACCTACGAGCAGTACTTC.

The V gene is TRBV20-1, the J gene TRBJ2-1, with unresolved D. In germline, CDR1 is DFQATT, CDR2 SNEGSKA (reference sequence). Between the trimmed V and J ends, which lost 6 bases and 8 bases, there was a span of 8 bases. The CDR3 consists of 10 residues. CDR3 coding DNA: TGCAGTGCAAGCAGCTATGAGCAGTTCTTC. As protein: CSASSYEQFF.

J is TRBJ2-7 and V is TRBV7-2; TRBD1 aligns across 7 bases. This CDR3 region has 14 residues. Trimming at V came to 5 bases and at J to 4 bases, leaving 8 bases not matched to a gene. CDR1 is SGHTA, CDR2 FQGNSA, per germline. The CDR3 nucleotides read TGTGCCAGCAGCAAGGGACAGTTATCTTACGAGCAGTACTTC. This translates into CASSKGQLSYEQYF.

The V gene is TRBV4-3, the J gene TRBJ2-1, with D unclear. CDR3 size: 16 residues. Trimming took off 0 bases at V and 1 base at J, with 10 bases between the two ends. CDR1 is LGHNA, CDR2 YSLEER, per germline. The CDR3 DNA follows: TGCGCCAGCAGCCAAGAAACGGTTTTGTCCTACAATGAGCAGTTCTTC. This sequence encodes CASSQETVLSYNEQFF.

The rearrangement joins TRBV6-5 to TRBJ2-1; TRBD2 is a possible D gene (6 bases). Germline lookup yields CDR1 MNHEY and CDR2 SVGAGI. The V end was cut by 2 bases, the J end by 10 bases, with 21 bases between. CDR3 length: 16 amino acids. The chain's CDR3 is CASSYPPSVPIPEQFF. DNA for the CDR3: TGTGCCAGCAGTTACCCACCTAGCGTCCCCATCCCGGAGCAGTTCTTC.

The chain joins TRBV6-2 or TRBV6-3 to TRBJ2-7; D unclear. The V end lost 0 bases, the J end lost 6 bases, and 6 bases lay between the germline ends. Germline CDR1 MNHEY, CDR2 SVGEGT. This CDR3 spans 12 amino acids. CDR3: CASSYSGIEQYF. CDR3 nucleotides: TGTGCCAGCAGTTACTCGGGGATCGAGCAGTACTTC.

This chain links TRBV2 with TRBJ2-7; 9 bases fit TRBD2. V trimming: 4 bases; J trimming: 5 bases; junction bases outside the gene matches: 3. This CDR3 comprises 13 residues. Germline values: CDR1 SNHLY, CDR2 FYNNEI. CDR3 sequence: CASSVAGVDEQYF. CDR3 nucleotides: TGTGCCAGCAGTGTAGCGGGAGTGGACGAGCAGTACTTC.

V gene TRBV30 combines with J gene TRBJ1-1; 7 positions agree with TRBD1. The CDR3 totals 14 residues. J was trimmed by 5 bases and V by 6 bases; bases with no gene match: 12. Germline-derived CDR1 and CDR2 are GTSNPN and SVGIG (reference sequence). The CDR3: CACQRTGGWTEAFF. The CDR3 bases are TGTGCCTGCCAGAGGACAGGAGGGTGGACTGAAGCTTTCTTT.

V usage is TRBV24-1 and J usage is TRBJ2-1; 11 positions agree with TRBD2. V was pared by 4 bases and J by 3 bases, with 4 bases of the junction left unmatched. The germline gives CDR1 KGHDR, CDR2 SFDVKD. The CDR3 has 16 residues. The CDR3 region has the DNA TGTGCCACCAGTGACTCTAGCGGGAGGTTCTACAATGAGCAGTTCTTC. Amino acids: CATSDSSGRFYNEQFF.

J is TRBJ2-3 and V is TRBV2; D uncertain. Germline assignment: CDR1 SNHLY and CDR2 FYNNEI. Trimming left V 4 bases short and J 3 bases short, with 11 bases between. The CDR3 runs 14 residues. The CDR3 DNA reads TGTGCCAGCAGTGGGACGGTAGAGACAGATACGCAGTATTTT. It yields the protein CASSGTVETDTQYF.

This clone occurred once. The J gene is TRBJ2-3, the V gene TRBV3-1 (or the pseudogene TRBV3-2), with D perhaps TRBD2 (6 bases). Germline V gene data show CDR1 as LGHDT and CDR2 as YNNKEL (reference sequence). V was shortened by 4 bases and J by 1 base, with 12 bases between the two germline ends. There are 15 residues in the CDR3. Here the CDR3 DNA reads TGTGCCAGCAGCCTCGGTACTAGCCGCACAGATACGCAGTATTTT. As protein: CASSLGTSRTDTQYF.

This chain connects TRBV18 to TRBJ2-1, with a tentative D call TRBD1 (6 bases). The CDR3 length is 14 residues. The V end lost 3 bases, the J end lost 8 bases, and 14 bases lay between the germline ends. The germline CDR1 and CDR2 sequences are KGHSH and LQKENI. CDR3: CASSPSDRLYEQFF. The DNA for the CDR3 is TGTGCCAGCTCACCTTCGGACAGATTGTATGAGCAGTTCTTC.

This chain connects TRBV19 to TRBJ2-2, with unresolved D. Germline values: CDR1 LNHDA, CDR2 SQIVND (reference sequence). The CDR3 totals 14 residues. V gave up 3 bases and J gave up 3 bases, with 8 bases separating them. This chain's CDR3 is CASSMGKDTGELFF. The CDR3 DNA sequence: TGTGCCAGTAGTATGGGCAAGGACACCGGGGAGCTGTTTTTT.

This clone was seen only once. V and J are TRBV6-5 and TRBJ1-1; D is undetermined. Germline lookup yields CDR1 MNHEY and CDR2 SVGAGI. V lost 5 bases, J lost 0 bases, and 4 bases lay in between. The CDR3 totals 12 residues. The CDR3 here is CASSQLNTEAFF. CDR3 coding DNA: TGTGCCAGCAGTCAACTGAACACTGAAGCTTTCTTT.

V gene TRBV18 combines with J gene TRBJ2-5; D ambiguous. The germline CDR1 and CDR2 sequences are KGHSH and LQKENI. Trimming cost V 3 bases and J 1 base, with 6 bases left between them. The CDR3 covers 13 residues. This CDR3 reads CASSPYPQETQYF. DNA for the CDR3: TGTGCCAGCTCACCCTACCCCCAAGAGACCCAGTACTTC. Variable domain in full (rest from reference TRBV18 and TRBJ2-5): NAGVMQNPRHLVRRRGQEARLRCSPMKGHSHVYWYRQLPEEGLKFMVYLQKENIIDESGMPKERFSAEFPKEGPSILRIQQVVRGDSAAYFCASSPYPQETQYFGPGTRLLVL.

This clone turned up a few times. The rearrangement links TRBV6-5 to TRBJ2-7; 7 bases are shared with TRBD2. The V gene's germline CDR1 is MNHEY and CDR2 SVGAGI. Germline trimming cut 6 bases from V and 2 bases from J; bases unmatched to any gene: 10. This CDR3 has 15 amino acids. CDR3 DNA: TGTGCCAGCAGCCACAGCGGGACCCCTCCCTACGAGCAGTACTTC. It codes for CASSHSGTPPYEQYF.